These 19 T cell receptor beta chains originate from one sample sequenced in a study of naive and memory T cell subsets. Both TRBC1 and TRBC2 were covered by a beta constant-region primer of two equimolar oligonucleotides. TCRdb analysed the UMI-ligation and nested PCR reads with MiXCR anew, one entry per CDR3 protein. The sample has 75,000 to 85,000 distinct CDR3 sequences; approximately 14% are singletons. Input material: central memory CD4+ T cells from blood. These receptors came from a human donor in good health.

This sequence joins TRBV5-1 and TRBJ2-1, with D unclear. The CDR3 extends over 12 amino acids. V was clipped by 2 bases and J by 15 bases, with 15 bases between them. Germline CDR1 is SGHRS and CDR2 is YFSETQ. CDR3 region: CASSFDRTIWFF. CDR3 in DNA: TGCGCCAGCAGCTTCGATAGGACGATTTGGTTCTTC.

This clonotype was observed a handful of times. The genes are TRBV20-1 and TRBJ1-2; TRBD1 matches 8 bases. Trimming removed 1 base from V and 2 bases from J; junction bases left unmatched: 6. The V gene's germline CDR1 is DFQATT and CDR2 SNEGSKA (reference sequence). This CDR3 has 15 residues. Written as DNA, the CDR3 is TGCAGTGCTAGAGGCGTGACAGGGGAGAACTATGGCTACACCTTC. It translates to CSARGVTGENYGYTF.

This clonotype was observed a few times. The chain employs TRBV3-1 and TRBJ2-3; possible D gene TRBD2, 6 bases. The CDR3 is 16 residues long. Deletions cut 0 bases from V and 0 bases from J, with 10 bases between. Per germline, CDR1 LGHDT and CDR2 YNNKEL (reference sequence). CDR3 sequence: CASSQDVSGSTDTQYF. CDR3 in DNA: TGTGCCAGCAGCCAAGACGTGAGCGGGAGCACAGATACGCAGTATTTT.

The table lists this clonotype with many counts. The chain has TRBV10-3 and TRBJ2-5; 11 bases map to TRBD2. CDR1 and CDR2 (germline): ENHRY, SYGVKD. V was pared by 4 bases and J by 4 bases, with 2 bases of the junction left unmatched. The CDR3 runs to 14 residues. CDR3: CAISGLAGSETQYF. The CDR3, as DNA: TGTGCCATCAGTGGACTAGCGGGATCAGAGACCCAGTACTTC.

The chain carries TRBV28 and TRBJ2-3; TRBD2 matches at 11 bases. The CDR3 length is 15 residues. Looked up from germline, CDR1 is MDHEN and CDR2 is SYDVKM. Trimming took 8 bases from V and 2 from J; bases not matched to a gene: 6. The CDR3 sequence: CASLAGGKFTDTQYF. CDR3 nucleotide sequence: TGTGCCAGCTTAGCGGGAGGGAAATTCACAGATACGCAGTATTTT.

This clonotype appeared many times. The chain uses TRBV11-2 and TRBJ2-1, with TRBD2 identical over 12 bases. The CDR3 length is 19 residues. The ends lost 2 bases at V and 5 bases at J; junction bases unmatched: 13. Germline-derived CDR1 and CDR2 are SGHAT and FQNNGV. The CDR3 DNA reads TGTGCCAGCAGCTTAAGGCTAGCGGGAGGGCCGTCCCCCAACAATGAGCAGTTCTTC. This translates into CASSLRLAGGPSPNNEQFF.

Many counts were recorded for this clonotype. V gene TRBV5-6 combines with J gene TRBJ2-5; D gene uncertain. The CDR3 totals 13 residues. CDR1 SGHDT and CDR2 YYEEEE come from the germline V gene. Trimming stripped 0 bases from V and 2 bases from J, with 5 bases between. CDR3 loop: CASSLGAQETQYF. CDR3 nucleotides: TGTGCCAGCAGCTTGGGGGCGCAAGAGACCCAGTACTTC.

This clonotype was seen at least ten times. The chain is built from TRBV29-1 and TRBJ2-5; possibly TRBD2 for D (5 bases). The V gene's germline CDR1 is SQVTM and CDR2 ANQGSEA. V was shortened by 4 bases and J by 5 bases, with 8 bases between the two germline ends. The CDR3 spans 11 residues. The CDR3 bases are TGCAGCGTTGGATCGGGGGAGACCCAGTACTTC. It yields the protein CSVGSGETQYF.

The chain uses TRBV7-2 and TRBJ2-3; 12 bases fit TRBD2. CDR1 and CDR2 (germline): SGHTA, FQGNSA. The CDR3 totals 15 residues. With 4 bases clipped from V and 5 bases from J, the junction kept 4 bases outside the gene matches. The CDR3 loop is CASSSMGLAGDTQYF. The DNA of the CDR3 is TGTGCCAGCAGCTCGATGGGACTAGCGGGAGATACGCAGTATTTT.

The chain carries TRBV5-1 and TRBJ1-4, with a weak D call TRBD1 (5 bases). V dropped 4 bases and J dropped 8 bases, with 18 bases sitting between them. The germline gives CDR1 SGHRS, CDR2 YFSETQ. There are 15 residues in the CDR3. DNA of the CDR3: TGCGCCAGCAGCCTCACGGGGGTCGGGAGAGAAAAACTGTTTTTT. Residues: CASSLTGVGREKLFF. Supplemented by reference TRBV5-1 and TRBJ1-4, the full variable domain reads KAGVTQTPRYLIKTRGQQVTLSCSPISGHRSVSWYQQTPGQGLQFLFEYFSETQRNKGNFPGRFSGRQFSNSRSEMNVSTLELGDSALYLCASSLTGVGREKLFFGSGTQLSVL.

This rearrangement joins TRBV6-5 to TRBJ2-6; D possibly matches TRBD1 or TRBD2 (6 bases each). The ends were cut back, 2 bases at V and 4 bases at J, with 12 bases in the middle. CDR3 length: 16 residues. Germline V gene sequence: CDR1 MNHEY, CDR2 SVGAGI. The CDR3 reads CASSYGGQKGANVLTF. CDR3 coding DNA: TGTGCCAGCAGTTACGGGGGGCAGAAAGGGGCCAACGTCCTGACTTTC.

In its sample, this clonotype was seen many times. The chain uses TRBV11-2 and TRBJ1-2; D is possibly TRBD1 (5 bases). Trimming took off 5 bases at V and 0 bases at J, with 7 bases between the two ends. Germline loops: CDR1 SGHAT, CDR2 FQNNGV. The CDR3 consists of 13 residues. In DNA, the CDR3 is TGTGCCAGCAGCCCAGGGCCTAACTATGGCTACACCTTC. Translation: CASSPGPNYGYTF.

This rearrangement joins TRBV7-2 to TRBJ2-3; 9 bases match TRBD2. The germline V gene encodes CDR1 SGHTA and CDR2 FQGNSA. The CDR3 loop spans 15 amino acids. V was pared by 4 bases and J by 2 bases, with 4 bases of the junction left unmatched. The CDR3 coding sequence is TGTGCCAGCAGCTGGTCTAGCGGGATCACAGATACGCAGTATTTT. Translated, it gives CASSWSSGITDTQYF.

This clonotype has at least ten counts. This chain uses TRBV29-1 with TRBJ2-3; 8 bases match TRBD2. The junction had 5 bases not matched to a gene; V was cut back by 2 bases and J by 1 base. The CDR3 has 15 residues. In germline, CDR1 is SQVTM, CDR2 ANQGSEA. This chain's CDR3 is CSVERREVGTDTQYF. CDR3 in DNA: TGCAGCGTTGAAAGGCGGGAGGTTGGCACAGATACGCAGTATTTT.

In its sample, this clonotype is medium-sized. The rearrangement uses TRBV18 and TRBJ2-7, with D possibly being TRBD1 (6 bases). This CDR3 comprises 15 residues. V was trimmed by 3 bases and J by 3 bases, leaving 15 bases between them. Germline CDR1 KGHSH, CDR2 LQKENI. For the CDR3, the DNA is TGTGCCAGCTCACCGTCGGAACAGGGAAACTACGAGCAGTACTTC. Translating it yields CASSPSEQGNYEQYF.

In this sample, this clonotype turned up many times. In DNA, the CDR3 is TGCAGTGCTACTGAAGCCAGGCAGTATTTT. Amino acids: CSATEARQYF. The V gene is TRBV20-1, the J gene TRBJ2-3; D unclear. This CDR3 has 10 residues. Germline CDR1 is DFQATT and CDR2 is SNEGSKA (reference sequence). Trimming shortened V by 4 bases and J by 11 bases, and 10 bases separated the two germline ends.

This clonotype was found many times. The chain carries TRBV25-1 and TRBJ2-5; D gene unclear. Per germline, CDR1 MGHDK and CDR2 SYGVNS. This CDR3 spans 15 amino acids. The ends were cut back, 2 bases at V and 5 bases at J, with 15 bases in the middle. The CDR3 DNA reads TGTGCCAGCAGTGAAGGACCGGGCCCCGAGGAGACCCAGTACTTC. Protein: CASSEGPGPEETQYF.

The rearrangement links TRBV11-3 to TRBJ2-1, with 9 bases that match TRBD2. CDR1 SGHNT and CDR2 YENEEA come from the germline V gene. With V trimmed by 4 bases and J by 6 bases, 7 bases remained unmatched. There are 15 residues in the CDR3. The chain's CDR3 is CASSSTSGHFNEQFF. CDR3 coding DNA: TGTGCCAGCAGCTCAACTAGCGGGCATTTCAATGAGCAGTTCTTC.

The gene calls are TRBV20-1 and TRBJ2-3; D uncertain. Germline V CDR1 and CDR2: DFQATT, SNEGSKA (reference sequence). The ends were cut back, 8 bases at V and 1 base at J, with 7 bases in the middle. The CDR3 spans 11 residues. CDR3 nucleotides: TGCAGTACCTACCGCACAGATACGCAGTATTTT. It yields the protein CSTYRTDTQYF.